The 9 T cell receptor beta chains below were found in one sample sequenced in a study of blood T cell repertoires in COVID-19. Data came from immunoSEQ multiplex PCR; TCRdb stores just in-frame clones and leaves some out. Counted here are under 300,000 clones, 82% occurring once; the ten biggest clones make up 4.9%. Material for sequencing was peripheral blood. The receptors originated from a woman aged 80 or over with active or convalescent COVID-19.

This clone showed up just a few times. V usage is TRBV3-1 (or the pseudogene TRBV3-2) and J usage is TRBJ1-5; D gene uncertain. This CDR3 spans 15 amino acids. CDR1 is LGHDT and CDR2 is YNNKEL in the germline V gene (reference sequence). The V end lost 1 base, the J end lost 3 bases, and 10 bases lay between the germline ends. CDR3 bases: TGTGCCAGCAGCCAAGCCGGCAGGCACAATCAGCCCCAGCATTTT. Its translation is CASSQAGRHNQPQHF.

The chain carries TRBV11-2 and TRBJ2-7, with TRBD2 as a possible D gene (5 bases). The germline V gene has CDR1 SGHAT and CDR2 FQNNGV. CDR3 length: 12 amino acids. The V and J ends lost 5 bases and 4 bases respectively, with 9 bases between them. CDR3 sequence reads: CASSPSGYEQYF. CDR3 in DNA: TGTGCCAGCAGCCCGTCGGGATACGAGCAGTACTTC. The full variable domain, with the rest looked up from reference TRBV11-2 and TRBJ2-7, is EAGVAQSPRYKIIEKRQSVAFWCNPISGHATLYWYQQILGQGPKLLIQFQNNGVVDDSQLPKDRFSAERLKGVDSTLKIQPAKLEDSAVYLCASSPSGYEQYFGPGTRLTVT.

This clone was counted only a few times. The rearrangement joins TRBV27 to TRBJ1-6, with D possibly matching TRBD1 (5 bases). V lost 5 bases to trimming and J lost 5 bases, with 10 bases between them. Germline-derived CDR1 and CDR2 are MNHEY and SMNVEV (reference sequence). The length of the CDR3 is 14 residues. Here the CDR3 DNA reads TGTGCCAGCAGTACCCGACAGAATAATTCACCCCTCCACTTT. It translates to CASSTRQNNSPLHF.

This chain joins TRBV25-1 and TRBJ1-1, with 11 bases identical to TRBD1. J was trimmed by 5 bases and V by 6 bases; bases with no gene match: 2. The CDR3 length is 13 residues. Germline V gene sequence: CDR1 MGHDK, CDR2 SYGVNS. The CDR3 nucleotides are TGTGCCAGCAGGGGACAGGGGGAGACTGAAGCTTTCTTT. This codes for CASRGQGETEAFF.

This chain connects TRBV15 to TRBJ1-1, with D tentatively TRBD1 (5 bases). CDR1 and CDR2 (germline): LNHNV, YYDKDF (reference sequence). Deletions cut 7 bases from V and 1 base from J, with 16 bases between. The CDR3 covers 15 residues. Here the CDR3 DNA reads TGTGCCACCACTCAACGACAGACCCCGAACACTGAAGCTTTCTTT. This encodes CATTQRQTPNTEAFF.

The V call is TRBV11-3, the J call TRBJ2-1; 7 bases fit TRBD1. The CDR3 loop spans 15 amino acids. The trim removed 4 bases at V and 2 bases at J, leaving 5 bases unmatched. The germline CDR1 and CDR2 sequences are SGHNT and YENEEA. CDR3 DNA: TGTGCCAGCAGCTGGAGGACAGGTCCCTACAATGAGCAGTTCTTC. Translated, it gives CASSWRTGPYNEQFF.

The chain joins TRBV5-1 to TRBJ1-1; 10 nucleotides line up with TRBD1. The J segment lost 0 bases and the V segment lost 4 bases, leaving 9 bases of the junction unmatched. This CDR3 has 17 amino acids. CDR1 SGHRS and CDR2 YFSETQ come from the germline V gene. The CDR3 here is CASSVTGGPGMNTEAFF. The CDR3 nucleotides are TGCGCCAGCAGCGTGACAGGGGGCCCGGGTATGAACACTGAAGCTTTCTTT.

This clone was seen a few times. V gene TRBV10-3 combines with J gene TRBJ1-1, with D hard to call. From germline, CDR1 is ENHRY and CDR2 SYGVKD. CDR3 length: 13 residues. V was shortened by 11 bases and J by 5 bases, with 18 bases between the two germline ends. CDR3 coding DNA: TGTGCCTCTGAGGCGACCGGTTCGACTGAAGCTTTCTTT. It encodes CASEATGSTEAFF.

This clone has a handful of counts. The gene calls are TRBV30 and TRBJ2-7, with 7 bases fitting TRBD2. With 0 bases clipped from V and 5 bases from J, the junction kept 7 bases outside the gene matches. The CDR3 consists of 14 residues. Per the germline V gene, CDR1 is GTSNPN and CDR2 is SVGIG (reference sequence). For the CDR3, the DNA is TGTGCCTGGAGTGTGGGGGGGGTAGTCGACGAGCAGTACTTC. Translation: CAWSVGGVVDEQYF.